The 22 T cell receptor beta chains reported below all come from one sample, sequenced in a study of identical twins. TCRdb fed the 5' RACE reads into MiXCR, producing one record per CDR3 protein. Altogether roughly 1.6 million distinct CDR3 sequences are present, around 29% being singletons, with the ten largest covering less than 0.35%. Specimen: cord blood. Receptors were obtained from a newborn girl in good health.

The chain uses TRBV6-1 and TRBJ2-1; TRBD2 agrees at 8 bases. This CDR3 comprises 15 residues. V dropped 0 bases and J dropped 7; count of bases not matched to a gene: 5. Germline CDR1 MNHNS, CDR2 SASEGT. The CDR3 nucleotides are TGTGCCAGCAGTGAAGCGAACGGGGGGGGTAATGAGCAGTTCTTC. Encoded protein: CASSEANGGGNEQFF.

The rearrangement joins TRBV29-1 to TRBJ2-2; maybe TRBD2 (6 bases). This CDR3 comprises 13 residues. Trimming took off 7 bases at V and 3 bases at J, with 12 bases between the two ends. The germline V gene encodes CDR1 SQVTM and CDR2 ANQGSEA. As DNA, the CDR3 is TGCAGCGCATCGGGACTCCACACCGGGGAGCTGTTTTTT. The encoded protein is CSASGLHTGELFF.

The genes are TRBV7-8 and TRBJ2-3; 10 positions agree with TRBD2. The germline gives CDR1 SGHVS, CDR2 FQNEAQ. The CDR3 runs to 16 residues. After removal of 4 bases from V and 2 bases from J, the junction contained 6 bases not matched to a gene. The CDR3 spells CASSSTSGADTDTQYF. The CDR3 coding sequence is TGTGCCAGCAGCTCTACTAGCGGGGCGGACACAGATACGCAGTATTTT.

V and J are TRBV14 and TRBJ1-2, with TRBD1 matching 7 bases. This CDR3 is 16 amino acids long. V was pared by 3 bases and J by 1 base, with 8 bases of the junction left unmatched. Per the germline V gene, CDR1 is SGHDN and CDR2 is FVKESK. The CDR3 region is CASSHTGTALNYGYTF. In nucleotides, the CDR3 is TGTGCCAGCAGCCACACCGGGACAGCGCTTAACTATGGCTACACCTTC.

The V and J genes are TRBV20-1 and TRBJ2-1, with 8 bases matching TRBD2. The CDR3 has 14 amino acids. Per germline, CDR1 DFQATT and CDR2 SNEGSKA (reference sequence). The V and J ends lost 3 bases and 9 bases, in that order; junction bases with no gene match: 10. The CDR3 DNA follows: TGCAGTGCTAGGGTTGGAGCGGGAGACGGTGAGCAGTTCTTC. This sequence encodes CSARVGAGDGEQFF.

This clonotype was seen more than once but under ten times. CDR3 nucleotides: TGTGCCAGCAGCAATCGTGGGGAAGGTTTCTACGAGCAGTACTTC. As protein: CASSNRGEGFYEQYF. The chain links TRBV21-1 to TRBJ2-5. TRBJ2-7 explains the end of the DNA better; the J call may be wrong. TRBV21-1 is a recognized pseudogene. The CDR3 has 15 amino acids.

The V gene is TRBV12-3 or TRBV12-4, the J gene TRBJ2-3, with TRBD2 matching over 7 bases. J gave up 2 bases and V 7 bases, and 15 bases lay outside the gene matches. This CDR3 has 17 amino acids. The CDR3 DNA sequence: TGTGCCAGCACCCTACTTCGGACTAGTGTTTTCACAGATACGCAGTATTTT. It specifies CASTLLRTSVFTDTQYF.

At least ten counts were recorded for this clonotype. V and J are TRBV28 and TRBJ2-7; 8 bases are a match to TRBD1. CDR3 length: 12 residues. Germline-derived CDR1 and CDR2 are MDHEN and SYDVKM. V gave up 5 bases and J gave up 3 bases; unmatched junction bases: 0. This CDR3 reads CASSTGGYEQYF. CDR3 nucleotides: TGTGCCAGCAGTACAGGGGGCTACGAGCAGTACTTC.

This chain connects TRBV12-3 or TRBV12-4 to TRBJ1-2; 8 bases are a match to TRBD1. The CDR3 has 15 amino acids. The junction had 6 bases not matched to a gene; V was cut back by 3 bases and J by 3 bases. CDR3 region: CASSFGAGGYYGYTF. CDR3 in DNA: TGTGCCAGCAGTTTTGGGGCAGGGGGCTACTATGGCTACACCTTC.

The rearrangement uses TRBV4-1 and TRBJ2-2; 12 bases are shared with TRBD2. The CDR3 totals 15 residues. After removal of 4 bases from V and 4 bases from J, the junction contained 1 base not matched to a gene. CDR1 is MGHRA, CDR2 YSYEKL, per germline. This CDR3 is CASSPSGGATGELFF. In DNA form, the CDR3 reads TGCGCCAGCAGCCCTAGCGGGGGGGCCACCGGGGAGCTGTTTTTT.

This clonotype was counted a few times. The chain carries TRBV28 and TRBJ2-7; TRBD2 matches 8 bases. CDR3 length: 15 residues. The J segment lost 3 bases and the V segment lost 6 bases, leaving 10 bases of the junction unmatched. Germline values: CDR1 MDHEN, CDR2 SYDVKM. For the CDR3, the DNA is TGTGCCAGCAGGACAGGCGGGACTAGTTACTACGAGCAGTACTTC. Encoded protein: CASRTGGTSYYEQYF.

In its sample, this clonotype was seen a few times. This rearrangement joins TRBV7-2 to TRBJ1-2, with TRBD1 matching over 9 bases. Looked up from germline, CDR1 is SGHTA and CDR2 is FQGNSA. V was clipped by 5 bases and J by 2 bases; unmatched bases: 9. The CDR3 consists of 16 residues. CDR3 bases: TGTGCCAGCAGCCCACGAACCGGGACAGGGAACTATGGCTACACCTTC. This sequence encodes CASSPRTGTGNYGYTF.

This CDR3 is CASSFLAGEYTDTQYF. The CDR3 bases are TGTGCCAGCAGTTTTCTAGCGGGAGAATACACAGATACGCAGTATTTT. This chain connects TRBV2 to TRBJ2-3; 10 bases are a match to TRBD2. The length of the CDR3 is 16 residues. With 5 bases clipped from V and 2 bases from J, the junction kept 7 bases outside the gene matches. CDR1 is SNHLY and CDR2 is FYNNEI in the germline V gene.

This rearrangement joins TRBV3-1 to TRBJ1-5, with no clear D. The CDR3 has 15 residues. The germline V gene encodes CDR1 LGHDT and CDR2 YNNKEL (reference sequence). V was trimmed by 1 base and J by 2 bases, leaving 9 bases between them. DNA for the CDR3: TGTGCCAGCAGCCAAGTATATTCGGGCAATCAGCCCCAGCATTTT. Translating gives CASSQVYSGNQPQHF.

CDR3 residues: CASSRRGKDIEPQHF. The CDR3 coding sequence is TGTGCCAGCAGCCGGAGGGGCAAGGATATTGAGCCCCAGCATTTT. This chain joins TRBV7-2 and TRBJ1-5; D is possibly TRBD1 (5 bases). The CDR3 sequence is 15 residues long. CDR1 and CDR2 (germline): SGHTA, FQGNSA. The ends were cut back, 5 bases at V and 8 bases at J, with 19 bases in the middle.

In its sample, this clonotype was seen a few times. V usage is TRBV20-1 and J usage is TRBJ1-4; D might be TRBD1 (5 bases). Germline lookup yields CDR1 DFQATT and CDR2 SNEGSKA (reference sequence). V lost 0 bases, J lost 8 bases, and 13 bases lay in between. The CDR3 consists of 14 residues. In DNA form, the CDR3 reads TGCAGTGCTAGAGAGGCAGGGTTAGGCGAAAAACTGTTTTTT. As protein: CSAREAGLGEKLFF.

There are a few counts of this clonotype. The chain couples TRBV11-2 to TRBJ1-1; 9 nucleotides line up with TRBD1. This CDR3 is built from 16 residues. V was pared by 5 bases and J by 5 bases, with 12 bases of the junction left unmatched. Germline V CDR1 and CDR2: SGHAT, FQNNGV. The CDR3 loop is CASSRYSGQGETEAFF. The CDR3, as DNA: TGTGCCAGCAGCCGATACTCGGGACAGGGCGAGACTGAAGCTTTCTTT. Full variable domain (outside the CDR3, taken from reference TRBV11-2 and TRBJ1-1): EAGVAQSPRYKIIEKRQSVAFWCNPISGHATLYWYQQILGQGPKLLIQFQNNGVVDDSQLPKDRFSAERLKGVDSTLKIQPAKLEDSAVYLCASSRYSGQGETEAFFGQGTRLTVV.

This clonotype was seen many times. V usage is TRBV7-2 and J usage is TRBJ2-3; 9 bases align to TRBD2. Germline CDR1 SGHTA, CDR2 FQGNSA. V lost 2 bases and J lost 7; bases outside the gene matches: 4. The CDR3 is 14 amino acids. CDR3 in DNA: TGTGCCAGCAGCTTACGGACTAGCGCTTATACGCAGTATTTT. Translating gives CASSLRTSAYTQYF.

There are a few counts of this clonotype. The J gene is TRBJ1-6, the V gene TRBV28; D is undetermined. Trimming left V 2 bases short and J 1 base short, with 9 bases between. The CDR3 loop spans 16 amino acids. CDR1 and CDR2 (germline): MDHEN, SYDVKM. Here the CDR3 reads CASSLGGRSYNSPLHF. CDR3 bases: TGTGCCAGCAGTTTAGGAGGGAGGTCCTATAATTCACCCCTCCACTTT.

The genes are TRBV20-1 and TRBJ2-3; a possible D gene is TRBD2 (6 bases). The germline CDR1 and CDR2 sequences are DFQATT and SNEGSKA (reference sequence). V lost 6 bases and J 2 bases, leaving 9 bases between the germline ends. The CDR3 has 12 amino acids. The CDR3 nucleotides are TGCAGTGCCATAGCGGACACAGATACGCAGTATTTT. This gives the protein CSAIADTDTQYF.

In its sample, this clonotype was seen a few times. The rearrangement uses TRBV7-9 and TRBJ1-4; perhaps TRBD1 as D (6 bases). V was clipped by 1 base and J by 16 bases, with 13 bases between them. The CDR3 contains 12 residues. Germline V gene sequence: CDR1 SEHNR, CDR2 FQNEAQ (reference sequence). CDR3 residues: CASSLGEGVWFF. The CDR3 nucleotides are TGTGCCAGCAGCTTAGGAGAGGGGGTATGGTTTTTT.

The CDR3 region has the DNA TGTGCCATCAATCGAGGCGGGAGGGCCTGGGATGAGCAGTTCTTC. Its translation: CAINRGGRAWDEQFF. The rearrangement links TRBV10-3 to TRBJ2-1, with TRBD2 matching 9 bases. V lost 7 bases to trimming and J lost 8 bases; unmatched junction nucleotides: 12. This CDR3 is built from 15 residues. The V gene's germline CDR1 is ENHRY and CDR2 SYGVKD.